These 32 T cell receptor beta chains came from one sample sequenced in a study of shared clonotypes between healthy human individuals. The data were produced by immunoSEQ multiplex PCR, yet TCRdb's version contains in-frame clones alone and is incomplete. Of about 380,000 clones listed, approximately 96% were seen once; the top ten hold approximately 0.32%. Sequencing was performed on memory CD8+ T cells sorted from blood. This sample's subset: CD45RO+ cells pooled with CCR7-negative TemRA cells. The receptor source for this set is a man aged 30 to 39 in good health.

This clone was observed a handful of times. V is TRBV5-4 and J is TRBJ1-2, with D uncertain. The CDR3 consists of 15 residues. Trimming removed 0 bases at V and 6 bases at J, with 15 bases between. Germline loops: CDR1 SGHNT, CDR2 YYREEE (reference sequence). The CDR3 DNA is TGTGCCAGCAGCTTGGTGAGCCAGAATGTGAATGGCTACACCTTC. This translates into CASSLVSQNVNGYTF.

The J gene is TRBJ2-5, the V gene TRBV6-1; no definite D call. Germline V gene data show CDR1 as MNHNS and CDR2 as SASEGT. The CDR3 length is 16 residues. V was clipped by 0 bases and J by 7 bases, with 18 bases between them. The CDR3 loop reads CASSEAVGVAVGTQYF. CDR3 in DNA: TGTGCCAGCAGTGAAGCGGTGGGCGTTGCTGTCGGGACCCAGTACTTC.

The chain has TRBV28 and TRBJ2-1; the D call may be TRBD1 or TRBD2 (5 bases each). V was pared by 4 bases and J by 6 bases, with 16 bases between. This CDR3 spans 15 amino acids. CDR1 is MDHEN, CDR2 SYDVKM, per germline. The CDR3 coding sequence is TGTGCCAGCAGTTCTGAGGGTAAAGGGACCAATGAGCAGTTCTTC. The encoded protein is CASSSEGKGTNEQFF.

This chain links TRBV7-6 with TRBJ2-5; unclear D gene. CDR1 is SGHVS, CDR2 FNYEAQ, per germline. CDR3 length equals 12 residues. The V end was cut by 3 bases, the J end by 8 bases, with 10 bases between. CDR3 bases: TGTGCCAGCAGCTTGCCAGCCGGCACCCAGTACTTC. As protein: CASSLPAGTQYF.

This clone was seen a single time. The V gene is TRBV2, the J gene TRBJ2-3, with unresolved D. Germline CDR1 reads SNHLY; CDR2 reads FYNNEI. Deletions cut 7 bases from V and 6 bases from J, with 14 bases between. This CDR3 is built from 13 residues. CDR3 DNA sequence: TGTGCCAGCAATAACTTCCACATCGATACGCAGTATTTT. Encoded protein: CASNNFHIDTQYF.

V and J are TRBV7-2 and TRBJ2-1, with D perhaps matching TRBD2 (6 bases). This CDR3 is built from 16 residues. V shed 2 bases and J shed 3 bases, with 14 bases lying between them. Germline V gene data show CDR1 as SGHTA and CDR2 as FQGNSA. The chain's CDR3 is CASSLQAGIGYNEQFF. The CDR3 nucleotides read TGTGCCAGCAGCTTACAGGCGGGAATTGGCTACAATGAGCAGTTCTTC. The variable domain in full, completed from reference TRBV7-2 and TRBJ2-1, reads GAGVSQSPSNKVTEKGKDVELRCDPISGHTALYWYRQSLGQGLEFLIYFQGNSAPDKSGLPSDRFSAERTGGSVSTLTIQRTQQEDSAVYLCASSLQAGIGYNEQFFGPGTRLTVL.

CDR3: CASSLTGLNEQFF. The CDR3 nucleotides are TGTGCCAGCAGCTTGACAGGGTTGAATGAGCAGTTCTTC. The chain couples TRBV5-6 to TRBJ2-1, with D perhaps TRBD1 (6 bases). The CDR3 runs to 13 residues. With 1 base removed from V and 7 bases from J, the gap between germline ends came to 9 bases. The germline CDR1 and CDR2 sequences are SGHDT and YYEEEE.

The chain links TRBV7-2 to TRBJ2-7; D uncertain. Germline loops: CDR1 SGHTA, CDR2 FQGNSA. The germline V and J ends were trimmed by 1 base and 4 bases, with 8 bases remaining between them. The CDR3 runs to 13 residues. For the CDR3, the DNA is TGTGCCAGCAGCTTAGGTGTCGAATACGAGCAGTACTTC. Encoded protein: CASSLGVEYEQYF.

J is TRBJ2-1 and V is TRBV28, with 10 bases fitting TRBD2. Germline values: CDR1 MDHEN, CDR2 SYDVKM. This CDR3 has 14 amino acids. V lost 5 bases, J lost 5 bases, and 3 bases stayed unmatched. The CDR3 DNA reads as TGTGCCAGCAGTCTAGCGGGAGCAAACAATGAGCAGTTCTTC. Its protein is CASSLAGANNEQFF. Filled out from reference TRBV28 and TRBJ2-1, the complete variable domain reads DVKVTQSSRYLVKRTGEKVFLECVQDMDHENMFWYRQDPGLGLRLIYFSYDVKMKEKGDIPEGYSVSREKKERFSLILESASTNQTSMYLCASSLAGANNEQFFGPGTRLTVL.

The chain recombines TRBV28 with TRBJ2-7; 13 nucleotides line up with TRBD2. The trim removed 3 bases at V and 6 bases at J, leaving 8 bases unmatched. This CDR3 contains 16 residues. Germline values: CDR1 MDHEN, CDR2 SYDVKM. The CDR3 loop is CASSLAPGLAGAEQYF. The CDR3 DNA sequence: TGTGCCAGCAGTTTGGCCCCAGGACTAGCGGGAGCCGAGCAGTACTTC.

The chain is built from TRBV27 and TRBJ2-3; no clear D gene. The CDR3 runs to 14 residues. Germline CDR1 and CDR2: MNHEY and SMNVEV (reference sequence). Trimming removed 2 bases from V and 3 bases from J, with 9 bases in between. The CDR3 sequence is CASSLRLETDTQYF. In DNA form, the CDR3 reads TGTGCCAGCAGTTTACGGCTAGAAACAGATACGCAGTATTTT.

The chain is built from TRBV7-9 and TRBJ1-6; TRBD1 matches 8 bases. The CDR3 is 15 residues long. CDR1 and CDR2 from the germline V gene are SEHNR and FQNEAQ (reference sequence). V was clipped by 5 bases and J by 0 bases; unmatched bases: 0. CDR3 coding DNA: TGTGCCAGCAGCGGACAGGGCTCCTATAATTCACCCCTCCACTTT. Translating gives CASSGQGSYNSPLHF.

The chain employs TRBV13 and TRBJ2-4; possibly TRBD2 for D (6 bases). V shed 7 bases and J shed 3 bases, with 13 bases lying between them. The CDR3 is made up of 14 amino acids. Germline CDR1 PRHDT, CDR2 FYEKMQ (reference sequence). The CDR3 here is CASKARDGKNIQYF. CDR3 coding DNA: TGTGCCAGCAAGGCGCGGGATGGCAAAAACATTCAGTACTTC.

The gene calls are TRBV7-9 and TRBJ2-7, with 8 bases fitting TRBD1. Unmatched junction bases numbered 5, after V lost 5 bases and J lost 5 bases. The CDR3 runs to 13 residues. CDR1 SEHNR and CDR2 FQNEAQ come from the germline V gene (reference sequence). The CDR3 sequence is CASSLRQGNEQYF. The CDR3 DNA reads TGTGCCAGCAGCCTCCGACAGGGGAACGAGCAGTACTTC.

This chain connects TRBV7-9 to TRBJ2-7; possible D gene TRBD1, 6 bases. Deletions cut 2 bases from V and 7 bases from J, with 15 bases between. There are 14 residues in the CDR3. Germline-derived CDR1 and CDR2 are SEHNR and FQNEAQ (reference sequence). The CDR3 nucleotides read TGTGCCAGCAGCTTACCCGTAGGGGGATCAGAGCAGTACTTC. This codes for CASSLPVGGSEQYF.

The genes are TRBV18 and TRBJ2-3, with 10 bases identical to TRBD1. V lost 3 bases to trimming and J lost 4 bases; unmatched junction nucleotides: 4. The V gene's germline CDR1 is KGHSH and CDR2 LQKENI. This CDR3 is built from 15 residues. CDR3 sequence: CASSPLTGGADTQYF. The DNA for the CDR3 is TGTGCCAGCTCACCCTTGACAGGGGGCGCAGATACGCAGTATTTT. The full variable domain, in which reference TRBV18 and TRBJ2-3 provide the parts outside the CDR3, is NAGVMQNPRHLVRRRGQEARLRCSPMKGHSHVYWYRQLPEEGLKFMVYLQKENIIDESGMPKERFSAEFPKEGPSILRIQQVVRGDSAAYFCASSPLTGGADTQYFGPGTRLTVL.

The chain links TRBV6-5 to TRBJ2-3; 9 bases map to TRBD2. CDR3 length equals 14 residues. The trim removed 5 bases at V and 4 bases at J, leaving 4 bases unmatched. Germline V gene sequence: CDR1 MNHEY, CDR2 SVGAGI. Here the CDR3 reads CASSLAGTSDTQYF. The CDR3 region has the DNA TGTGCCAGCAGTCTAGCGGGAACTTCAGATACGCAGTATTTT.

The chain couples TRBV19 to TRBJ2-1; D may correspond to TRBD1 or TRBD2 (6 bases each). This CDR3 contains 13 residues. Per the germline V gene, CDR1 is LNHDA and CDR2 is SQIVND (reference sequence). The V gene lost 9 bases and the J gene lost 4 bases, with 13 bases spanning the gap. The CDR3 bases are TGTGCCAGCCGACTAGGGGGGTACAATGAGCAGTTCTTC. Protein sequence: CASRLGGYNEQFF. The full variable domain, its missing parts supplied by reference TRBV19 and TRBJ2-1, is DGGITQSPKYLFRKEGQNVTLSCEQNLNHDAMYWYRQDPGQGLRLIYYSQIVNDFQKGDIAEGYSVSREKKESFPLTVTSAQKNPTAFYLCASRLGGYNEQFFGPGTRLTVL.

This chain uses TRBV12-2 with TRBJ2-3; the table's D call of TRBD2 was not tested on the DNA. TRBV12-2 is a pseudogene. The CDR3 consists of 16 residues. For the CDR3, the DNA is TGTGCAAGTCGCTCGAGGAGCGGGGTGGGCACAGATACGCAGTATTTT. This gives the protein CASRSRSGVGTDTQYF.

The V call is TRBV9, the J call TRBJ1-3, with D possibly TRBD1 on 6 matching bases. Trimming took off 0 bases at V and 4 bases at J, with 11 bases between the two ends. This CDR3 has 15 residues. Germline V gene lookup returns CDR1 SGDLS and CDR2 YYNGEE. This CDR3 reads CASSVDSGTGNTIYF. The CDR3, as DNA: TGTGCCAGCAGCGTAGATTCCGGGACAGGAAACACCATATATTTT.

The chain joins TRBV28 to TRBJ2-7; D remains ambiguous. The CDR3 extends over 15 amino acids. Trimming shortened V by 3 bases and J by 1 base, and 13 bases separated the two germline ends. Germline loops: CDR1 MDHEN, CDR2 SYDVKM. CDR3 sequence reads: CASSLDGQLSYEQYF. DNA for the CDR3: TGTGCCAGCAGTTTGGACGGTCAGCTTTCCTACGAGCAGTACTTC.

V gene TRBV19 combines with J gene TRBJ2-3; D unresolved. CDR1 LNHDA and CDR2 SQIVND come from the germline V gene (reference sequence). There are 15 residues in the CDR3. Trimming pared 4 bases from V and 6 bases from J, leaving 17 bases between. The CDR3 region is CASSTLVQFSDTQYF. In DNA, the CDR3 is TGTGCCAGTAGTACCCTGGTACAGTTCTCGGATACGCAGTATTTT.

The gene calls are TRBV5-1 and TRBJ2-5, with 11 nucleotides matching TRBD1. CDR3 length equals 15 residues. The germline V gene encodes CDR1 SGHRS and CDR2 YFSETQ. The V segment lost 4 bases and the J segment 2 bases; nucleotides outside the gene matches: 4. The CDR3 DNA is TGCGCCAGCAGCCCAAGGGACAGGGGGCAAGAGACCCAGTACTTC. This gives the protein CASSPRDRGQETQYF.

The chain carries TRBV5-6 and TRBJ2-1; no reliable D call. V lost 6 bases to trimming and J lost 8 bases, with 9 bases between them. This CDR3 region has 11 residues. Germline V gene lookup returns CDR1 SGHDT and CDR2 YYEEEE. The CDR3 nucleotides are TGTGCCAGCAATGTTCGAGATGAGCAGTTCTTC. Encoded protein: CASNVRDEQFF.

The V gene is TRBV7-2, the J gene TRBJ2-2, with 10 bases lining up with TRBD2. This CDR3 region has 17 residues. V dropped 1 base and J dropped 4; count of bases not matched to a gene: 6. The germline gives CDR1 SGHTA, CDR2 FQGNSA. The CDR3 DNA is TGTGCCAGCAGCTTAGTGGGACTAGCGTTCGTCACCGGGGAGCTGTTTTTT. Translation: CASSLVGLAFVTGELFF.

The chain is built from TRBV14 and TRBJ2-7; 13 bases are shared with TRBD2. The CDR3 contains 21 residues. In germline, CDR1 is SGHDN, CDR2 FVKESK. The ends lost 4 bases at V and 5 bases at J; junction bases unmatched: 23. The CDR3 sequence is CASSRSRLEGLTSGRPNEQYF. As DNA, the CDR3 is TGTGCCAGCAGCCGCAGCAGATTGGAGGGACTGACTAGCGGGAGGCCCAACGAGCAGTACTTC. Full variable domain (outside the CDR3, taken from reference TRBV14 and TRBJ2-7): EAGVTQFPSHSVIEKGQTVTLRCDPISGHDNLYWYRRVMGKEIKFLLHFVKESKQDESGMPNNRFLAERTGGTYSTLKVQPAELEDSGVYFCASSRSRLEGLTSGRPNEQYFGPGTRLTVT.

This clone was counted between two and nine times. This specimen includes other DNA sequences encoding the same CDR3. The chain is built from TRBV5-1 and TRBJ2-5; 8 bases align to TRBD2. The J segment lost 4 bases and the V segment lost 0 bases, leaving 2 bases of the junction unmatched. The CDR3 covers 14 residues. CDR1 SGHRS and CDR2 YFSETQ come from the germline V gene. CDR3 residues: CASSLAGGPETQYF. The DNA for the CDR3 is TGCGCCAGCAGCTTGGCGGGAGGGCCAGAGACCCAGTACTTC.

The rearrangement links TRBV29-1 to TRBJ2-7, with D perhaps matching TRBD2 (5 bases). This CDR3 is 13 amino acids long. V shed 4 bases and J shed 0 bases, with 10 bases lying between them. The V gene's germline CDR1 is SQVTM and CDR2 ANQGSEA. The DNA of the CDR3 is TGCAGCGTTGCCCAGCGGAGCTCCTACGAGCAGTACTTC. Protein: CSVAQRSSYEQYF.

V and J are TRBV28 and TRBJ2-7; 8 bases align to TRBD1. Per germline, CDR1 MDHEN and CDR2 SYDVKM. This CDR3 is 15 amino acids long. Germline trimming cut 2 bases from V and 4 bases from J; bases unmatched to any gene: 7. Here the CDR3 DNA reads TGTGCCAGCAGTTTACCGGGACAGGCCAAATACGAGCAGTACTTC. It yields the protein CASSLPGQAKYEQYF.

V is TRBV6-4 and J is TRBJ2-1, with 13 nucleotides matching TRBD2. CDR1 is MRHNA, CDR2 SNTAGT, per germline. The junction had 6 bases not matched to a gene; V was cut back by 5 bases and J by 8 bases. The CDR3 covers 15 residues. The CDR3 region is CASSRTSGRVHEQFF. Written as DNA, the CDR3 is TGTGCCAGCAGTCGTACTAGCGGGAGGGTCCATGAGCAGTTCTTC.

This chain uses TRBV4-1 with TRBJ1-2; unclear D gene. V lost 0 bases and J 2 bases, leaving 13 bases between the germline ends. Looked up from germline, CDR1 is MGHRA and CDR2 is YSYEKL. This CDR3 has 16 amino acids. The CDR3 coding sequence is TGCGCCAGCAGCCAAGAAGGGCTTAGGTTCAACTATGGCTACACCTTC. Protein: CASSQEGLRFNYGYTF.

The genes are TRBV10-3 and TRBJ2-7, with 14 positions matching TRBD2. The CDR3 loop spans 14 amino acids. The V gene end was trimmed by 6 bases and the J gene end by 3 bases; junction bases not matched to a gene: 1. Germline loops: CDR1 ENHRY, CDR2 SYGVKD. The DNA of the CDR3 is TGTGCCATCAGCGGGACTAGCGGGGGCTACGAGCAGTACTTC. Protein product: CAISGTSGGYEQYF.